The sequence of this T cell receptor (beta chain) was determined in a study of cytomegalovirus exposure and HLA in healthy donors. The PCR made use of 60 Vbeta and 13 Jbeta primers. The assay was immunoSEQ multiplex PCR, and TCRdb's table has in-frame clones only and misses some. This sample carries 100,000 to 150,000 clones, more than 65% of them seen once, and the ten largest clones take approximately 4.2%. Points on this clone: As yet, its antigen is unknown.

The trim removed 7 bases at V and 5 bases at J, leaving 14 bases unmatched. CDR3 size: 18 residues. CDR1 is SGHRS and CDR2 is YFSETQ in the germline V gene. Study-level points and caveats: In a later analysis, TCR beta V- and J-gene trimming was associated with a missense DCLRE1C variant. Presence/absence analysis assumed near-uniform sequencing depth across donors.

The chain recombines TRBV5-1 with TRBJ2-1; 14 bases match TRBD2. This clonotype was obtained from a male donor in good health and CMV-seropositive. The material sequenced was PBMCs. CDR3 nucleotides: TGCGCCAGCCACTCGGGACTAGCGGGAGCGGGGCCCCACAATGAGCAGTTCTTC. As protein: CASHSGLAGAGPHNEQFF.